Listed below are T cell receptor beta chains from one sample, sequenced in a study of tumor and adjacent non-tumor tissue in lung cancer. TCRdb analysed the multiplex PCR reads with MiXCR anew, one entry per CDR3 protein. Of about 80,000 distinct CDR3 sequences in the sample, approximately 80% are singletons; the top ten hold around half. Sequencing was performed on distant non-tumor lung tissue. All receptors derive from a man aged 55 to 70 with non-small cell lung cancer. CDR3s include the opening cysteine and the closing phenylalanine or tryptophan. A D gene is named only where the DNA matches it firmly. Clone size is stated in some rows and not others, as once, few, many or a class when expanded.

.	TRBV20-1	TRBD1	TRBJ2-1	13	CSARTGSYNEHYF	TGCAGTGCTCGGACAGGGTCCTACAATGAGCACTACTTC
.	TRBV20-1	.	TRBJ1-5	14	CIARDQRANQPQHF	TGCATCGCTAGAGATCAAAGGGCTAATCAGCCCCAGCATTTT
.	TRBV11-2	.	TRBJ1-1	13	CATSFRGYSEAFF	TGTGCCACCAGCTTCCGGGGTTACAGTGAAGCTTTCTTT
once	TRBV6-5	.	TRBJ1-2	14	CASGRPGINHGYTF	TGTGCCAGCGGTAGACCCGGGATCAACCATGGTTACACCTTC
.	TRBV6-2/TRBV6-3	.	TRBJ1-1	14	CASSYPYESTEAFF	TGTGCCAGCAGTTACCCTTACGAGAGCACTGAAGCTTTCTTT
.	TRBV11-2	.	TRBJ2-5	16	CASRSTMGGLKETQYF	TGTGCCAGCAGGTCCACAATGGGGGGGCTAAAAGAGACCCAGTACTTC
.	TRBV6-5	.	TRBJ2-7	15	CACSYTSGSSYEEYF	TGTGCCTGCAGTTACACTAGTGGGAGCTCCTACGAGGAGTACTTC
.	TRBV6-4	TRBD2	TRBJ2-1	15	CASSDSTSRVDEQFF	TGTGCCAGCAGTGACTCGACTAGCAGGGTGGATGAGCAGTTCTTC
.	TRBV5-4	.	TRBJ1-1	17	CASSAGRHGRGETAAFF	TGTGCCAGCAGTGCCGGTCGACACGGACGAGGCGAGACTGCAGCTTTCTTT
.	TRBV28	TRBD1	TRBJ2-2	19	CASRLFASSGGERTGELFF	TGTGCCAGTAGACTTTTTGCCTCCTCAGGGGGCGAGAGGACCGGGGAGCTGTTTTTT
.	TRBV28	.	TRBJ2-7	14	CASSLRGLVYEQYF	TGTGCCAGCAGTTTACGGGGGTTGGTATACGAGCAGTACTTC
.	TRBV12-3/TRBV12-4	.	TRBJ1-4	11	CASASLEKLFF	TGTGCCAGCGCATCCCTGGAAAAACTGTTTTTT
.	TRBV4-3	.	TRBJ2-6	16	CANNQEAVSGANVLTF	TGCGCCAACAACCAAGAGGCGGTGTCTGGGGCCAACGTCCTGACTTTT
.	TRBV11-3	.	TRBJ1-1	14	CDSRLVGKGTEAFF	TGCGACAGCAGGTTAGTCGGGAAGGGCACTGAAGCTTTCTTT
.	TRBV11-2	TRBD2	TRBJ2-1	13	CAEGEGGQREQFF	TGTGCCGAAGGGGAGGGAGGGCAGCGCGAGCAGTTCTTC
.	TRBV12-3/TRBV12-4	.	TRBJ1-5	16	CASSSIYPQCNQPQHF	TGTGCCAGCAGTAGCATCTACCCCCAGTGCAATCAGCCCCAGCATTTT
.	TRBV6-5	.	TRBJ2-7	14	CDSSYSHSTVEQYF	TGTGACAGCAGTTACTCTCACTCGACCGTCGAGCAGTACTTC
.	TRBV2	.	TRBJ1-2	14	CASSEAVPTLGYTF	TGTGCCAGCAGTGAAGCGGTCCCCACTCTAGGCTACACCTTC
many	TRBV6-5	.	TRBJ1-1	14	CASRRASMNTEAFF	TGTGCCAGCAGGAGGGCCTCCATGAACACTGAAGCTTTCTTT
.	TRBV4-2	.	TRBJ1-2	16	CASSPPAGMEWDGYTF	TGTGCAAGCAGCCCCCCTGCGGGGATGGAGTGGGATGGCTACACCTTC
.	TRBV29-1	TRBD1	TRBJ2-7	16	CSVEPHGTGDTREQYF	TGCAGCGTTGAACCCCACGGGACAGGGGATACTAGGGAGCAGTACTTC
.	TRBV4-1	.	TRBJ2-7	15	CASSQAGIGKYEQCF	TGCGCCAGCAGCCAGGCCGGGATAGGGAAGTACGAGCAGTGCTTC
.	TRBV11-2	.	TRBJ2-5	14	CVSSSEQILETQYF	TGTGTCAGCAGCTCCGAACAGATTCTGGAGACCCAGTACTTC
.	TRBV30	.	TRBJ1-2	13	CVWSDTGTSGYTF	TGTGTCTGGAGTGACACCGGGACGTCCGGCTACACCTTC
.	TRBV5-5	TRBD2	TRBJ2-1	16	CASKPLGTRYDNEQFF	TGTGCCAGCAAACCCCTCGGGACTAGGTACGACAATGAACAGTTCTTC
few	TRBV30	.	TRBJ2-1	13	CAWSVGYNNEQFF	TGTGCCTGGAGTGTAGGATATAACAATGAGCAGTTCTTC
.	TRBV20-1	.	TRBJ2-2	17	CSAPRTHAGRDTEELFF	TGCAGTGCTCCGCGAACACATGCAGGGAGGGACACCGAGGAGCTTTTTTTT
.	TRBV4-3	TRBD1	TRBJ2-3	15	CACSIGTGGSDTQYF	TGCGCCTGCAGTATCGGGACAGGGGGGTCGGATACGCAGTATTTT
many	TRBV20-1	.	TRBJ2-1	14	CSASPRRVDNEQFF	TGCAGTGCTAGCCCCCGGCGGGTAGACAATGAGCAGTTCTTC
.	TRBV28	.	TRBJ2-3	10	CASSSLTQYF	TGTGCCAGCAGCAGCCTAACGCAGTATTTT
.	TRBV29-1	.	TRBJ2-7	13	CSVSRCQSYEQYF	TGCAGCGTTAGCAGGTGTCAGTCCTACGAGCAGTACTTC
.	TRBV11-3	TRBD2	TRBJ2-2	18	CASSSRGAGGYIARELFF	TGTGCCAGCAGCTCCCGGGGAGCGGGAGGATACATAGCCCGTGAGCTGTTTTTT
many	TRBV5-1	.	TRBJ2-3	15	CASSLGRSRTDTQYF	TGCGCCAGCAGCTTGGGGAGGAGTCGCACAGATACGCAGTATTTT
.	TRBV6-2/TRBV6-3	TRBD2	TRBJ2-1	19	CASSYPTGMVAGRGHEQFF	TGTGCCAGCAGTTACCCTACGGGGATGGTAGCGGGAAGAGGGCATGAGCAGTTCTTC
many	TRBV20-1	.	TRBJ2-3	14	CSARGGRKTDTQYF	TGCAGTGCTAGAGGCGGACGGAAGACAGATACGCAGTATTTT
.	TRBV6-1	TRBD2	TRBJ2-1	15	CASSDATGGHNEQFF	TGTGCCAGCAGTGATGCTACGGGAGGCCACAATGAGCAGTTCTTC
.	TRBV20-1	.	TRBJ2-7	13	CSASGQPLYEHCF	TGCAGTGCTAGCGGCCAGCCACTCTACGAGCATTGCTTC
.	TRBV5-1	.	TRBJ2-4	14	CASNYGTRGDIQYF	TGCGCCAGCAACTACGGGACAAGGGGGGACATTCAGTACTTC
.	TRBV6-2/TRBV6-3	.	TRBJ2-4	17	CASSYLMACGTLNIQYF	TGTGCCAGCAGTTACTTGATGGCATGTGGTACGTTAAACATTCAGTACTTC
.	TRBV4-1	TRBD1	TRBJ2-1	15	CDSSYTDRVYNEQFF	TGCGACAGCAGCTATACTGACAGGGTCTACAATGAGCAGTTCTTC
.	TRBV11-3	TRBD1	TRBJ1-2	16	CANSLEGRGGIYAYTF	TGTGCCAACAGCTTAGAGGGACGAGGGGGCATCTATGCCTACACCTTC
few	TRBV11-2	.	TRBJ2-5	15	CASSLDQTGWETQYF	TGTGCCAGCAGTTTGGATCAGACCGGATGGGAGACCCAGTACTTC
.	TRBV5-6	.	TRBJ2-7	14	CANSRPNRSSEQYF	TGTGCCAACAGCAGACCCAACCGTTCCAGCGAGCAGTATTTC
once	TRBV11-2	.	TRBJ2-7	17	CASDLDGRDVGIYEQYF	TGTGCCAGCGACTTAGACGGAAGGGACGTGGGAATCTACGAGCAGTACTTC
.	TRBV6-6	TRBD1	TRBJ1-1	14	CASSFYGQGAEAFF	TGTGCCAGCAGTTTCTACGGACAGGGGGCAGAGGCTTTCTTT